What follows is one TCR beta chain and its context. V dropped 5 bases and J dropped 1; count of bases not matched to a gene: 5. Germline CDR1 and CDR2: MDHEN and SYDVKM. This CDR3 spans 18 amino acids. The data derive from a study of blood T cell repertoires in COVID-19. About the study: Italy, Spain and the United States were the sources of the convalescent and acute COVID-19 samples.

Under the authors' procedure: The assay estimated nucleated cells by amplifying reference gene primers. Libraries were prepared by immunoSEQ multiplex PCR; TCRdb keeps only in-frame clonotypes and omits some of them. The V and J calls and clone size come from that table; D and trimming were worked out from the DNA. The sample consists of over 35,000 clones, roughly 93% of them appearing once. The origin of this receptor is a man aged 45-65 years with active COVID-19. Sequencing input: peripheral blood. The V gene is TRBV28, the J gene TRBJ2-6; TRBD2 matches 13 bases. The CDR3 DNA sequence: TGTGCCAGCAGTACTCCGACTAGCGGGAGGTCTGGGGCCAACGTCCTGACTTTC. Translating gives CASSTPTSGRSGANVLTF.